This T cell receptor (beta chain) was sequenced during a study of CD8+CD57+ T cells in acquired aplastic anemia. Study outcomes and limitations: Significant differences in CD8+ Simpson's diversity were not observed between patients and controls. Patients shared under 30 CD8+ CDR3 sequences with controls.

Only patients with CD8+CD57+ cell expansion on flow cytometry were chosen for sequencing. Severe acquired aplastic anemia was diagnosed in all patients. Each patient gave a blood sample that was collected before any therapy had been received. Genomic DNA was employed as the template in profiling TCR beta VDJ and CDR3. TCRdb redid the calling of the reads with MiXCR, one entry per CDR3 protein. This sample has about 240,000 distinct CDR3 sequences, with approximately 45% found just once. Concerning this clonotype: Its antigen is unidentified.

The sample consisted of sorted CD4+, CD8+, or CD8+CD57+ T cells (not recorded which) from PBMCs. The source is a human donor with aplastic anemia.

The CDR3 nucleotides are TGTGCCAGCAGCTTTGCGTCGGCCTCTGGAAACACCATATATTTT. Translation: CASSFASASGNTIYF. The chain couples TRBV11-1 to TRBJ1-3; D is undetermined. The CDR3 loop spans 15 amino acids. The V end lost 3 bases, the J end lost 0 bases, and 9 bases lay between the germline ends. Germline lookup yields CDR1 SGHAT and CDR2 FQDESV (reference sequence).